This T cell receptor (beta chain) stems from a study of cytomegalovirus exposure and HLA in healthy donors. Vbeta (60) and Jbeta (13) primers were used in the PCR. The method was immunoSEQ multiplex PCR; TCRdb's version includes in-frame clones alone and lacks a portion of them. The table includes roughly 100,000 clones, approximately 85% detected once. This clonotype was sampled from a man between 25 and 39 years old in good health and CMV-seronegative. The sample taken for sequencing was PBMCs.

This CDR3 is CASRKLARGLTGKDTQYF. CDR3 bases: TGTGCCAGCAGAAAACTCGCGAGAGGGTTAACAGGGAAAGATACGCAGTATTTT. The chain employs TRBV2 and TRBJ2-3, with D maybe TRBD1 (6 bases). The V gene's germline CDR1 is SNHLY and CDR2 FYNNEI. V was cut by 6 bases and J by 5 bases, with 27 bases left in between. The CDR3 consists of 18 residues.